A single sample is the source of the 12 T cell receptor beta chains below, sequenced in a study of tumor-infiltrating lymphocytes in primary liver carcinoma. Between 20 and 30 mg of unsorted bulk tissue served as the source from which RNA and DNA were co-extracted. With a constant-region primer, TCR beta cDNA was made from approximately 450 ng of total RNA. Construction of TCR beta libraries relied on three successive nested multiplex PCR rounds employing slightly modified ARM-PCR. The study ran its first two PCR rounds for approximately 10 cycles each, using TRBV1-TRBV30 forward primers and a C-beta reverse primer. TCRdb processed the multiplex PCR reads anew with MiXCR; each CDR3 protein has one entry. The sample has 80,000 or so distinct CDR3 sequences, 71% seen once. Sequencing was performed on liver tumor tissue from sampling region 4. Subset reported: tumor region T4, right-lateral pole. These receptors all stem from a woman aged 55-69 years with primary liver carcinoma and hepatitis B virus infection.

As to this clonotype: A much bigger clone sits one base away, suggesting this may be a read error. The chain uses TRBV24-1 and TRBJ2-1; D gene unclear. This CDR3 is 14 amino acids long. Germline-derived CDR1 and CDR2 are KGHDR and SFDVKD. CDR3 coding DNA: TGTACCACCAGTGACCCGCTCAACCTCAATGAGCAGTTCTTC. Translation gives CTTSDPLNLNEQFF.

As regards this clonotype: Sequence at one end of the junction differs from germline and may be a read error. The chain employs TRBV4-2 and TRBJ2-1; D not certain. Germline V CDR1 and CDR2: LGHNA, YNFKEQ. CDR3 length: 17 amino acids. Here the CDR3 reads CASSQDGVPHPNNEQFF. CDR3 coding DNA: TGTGCTAGCAGCCAAGATGGTGTTCCCCATCCCAACAATGAGCAGTTCTTC.

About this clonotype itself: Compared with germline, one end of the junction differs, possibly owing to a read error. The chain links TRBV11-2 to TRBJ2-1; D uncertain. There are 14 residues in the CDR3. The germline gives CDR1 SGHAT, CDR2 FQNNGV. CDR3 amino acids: CVSSLDRLNNEQSF. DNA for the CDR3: TGTGTCAGCAGCTTAGATAGGCTCAACAATGAGCAGTCCTTC.

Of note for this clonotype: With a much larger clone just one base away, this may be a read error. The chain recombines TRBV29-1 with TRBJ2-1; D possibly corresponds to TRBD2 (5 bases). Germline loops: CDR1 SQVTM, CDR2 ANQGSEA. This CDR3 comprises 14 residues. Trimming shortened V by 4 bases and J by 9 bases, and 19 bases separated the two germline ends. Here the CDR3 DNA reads TGCAGCGTTGGATCGCTAGTGGGAGAGGGTGAGCAGTTCTTC. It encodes CSVGSLVGEGEQFF.

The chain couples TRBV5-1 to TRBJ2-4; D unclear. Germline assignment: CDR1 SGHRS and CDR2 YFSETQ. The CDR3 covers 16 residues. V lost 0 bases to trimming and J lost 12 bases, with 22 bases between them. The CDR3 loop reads CASSLGAWSVKKTQYF. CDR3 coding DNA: TGCGCCAGCAGCTTGGGGGCATGGAGCGTCAAAAAGACTCAGTACTTC. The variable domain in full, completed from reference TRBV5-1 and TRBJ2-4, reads KAGVTQTPRYLIKTRGQQVTLSCSPISGHRSVSWYQQTPGQGLQFLFEYFSETQRNKGNFPGRFSGRQFSNSRSEMNVSTLELGDSALYLCASSLGAWSVKKTQYFGAGTRLSVL.

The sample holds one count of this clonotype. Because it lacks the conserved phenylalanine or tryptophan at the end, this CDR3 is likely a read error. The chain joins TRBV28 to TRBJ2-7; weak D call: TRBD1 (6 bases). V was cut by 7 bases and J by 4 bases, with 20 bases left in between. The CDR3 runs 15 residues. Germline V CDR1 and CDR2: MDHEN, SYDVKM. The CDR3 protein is CASNPQGPLLYEQYS. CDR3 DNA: TGTGCCAGCAATCCCCAGGGGCCCCTCCTTTACGAGCAGTACTCC.

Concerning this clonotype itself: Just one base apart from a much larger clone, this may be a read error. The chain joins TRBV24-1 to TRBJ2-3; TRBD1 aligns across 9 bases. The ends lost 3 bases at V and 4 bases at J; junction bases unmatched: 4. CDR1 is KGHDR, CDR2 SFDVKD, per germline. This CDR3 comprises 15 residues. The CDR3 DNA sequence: TGTGCCACCAGTGATAACAGGGGGCCAGCAGATACGCAGTATTTT. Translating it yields CATSDNRGPADTQYF.

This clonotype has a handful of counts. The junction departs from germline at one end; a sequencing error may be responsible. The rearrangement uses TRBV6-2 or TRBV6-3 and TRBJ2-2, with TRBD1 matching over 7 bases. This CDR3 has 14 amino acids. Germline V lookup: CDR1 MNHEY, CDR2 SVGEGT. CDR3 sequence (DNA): TGTGCCAGCAGTTACGGCGGACAGGCCGGGGAGCTGTTCTTT. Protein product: CASSYGGQAGELFF.

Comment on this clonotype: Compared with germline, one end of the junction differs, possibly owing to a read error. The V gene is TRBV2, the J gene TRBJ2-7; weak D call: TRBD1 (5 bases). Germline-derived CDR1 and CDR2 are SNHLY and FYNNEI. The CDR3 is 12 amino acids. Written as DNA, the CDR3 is TGTGCCAGCAGTAAAGGGGCCTACGAGCAGAACTTC. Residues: CASSKGAYEQNF.

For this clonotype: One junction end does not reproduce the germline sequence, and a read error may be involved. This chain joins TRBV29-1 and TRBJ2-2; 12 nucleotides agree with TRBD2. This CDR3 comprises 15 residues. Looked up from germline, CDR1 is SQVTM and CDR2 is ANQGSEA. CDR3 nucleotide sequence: TGCAGCGTTATACCTAGCGGGGGGGCCTCTGGGGAGCTGTTTTTC. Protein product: CSVIPSGGASGELFF.

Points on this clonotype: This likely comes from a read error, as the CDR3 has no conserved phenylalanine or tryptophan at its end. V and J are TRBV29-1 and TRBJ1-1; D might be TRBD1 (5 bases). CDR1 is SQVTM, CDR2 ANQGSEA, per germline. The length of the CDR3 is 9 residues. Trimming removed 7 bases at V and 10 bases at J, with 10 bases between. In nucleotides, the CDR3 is TGCAGCGGAGGGGATGGAGCTTTCTCT. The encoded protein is CSGGDGAFS.

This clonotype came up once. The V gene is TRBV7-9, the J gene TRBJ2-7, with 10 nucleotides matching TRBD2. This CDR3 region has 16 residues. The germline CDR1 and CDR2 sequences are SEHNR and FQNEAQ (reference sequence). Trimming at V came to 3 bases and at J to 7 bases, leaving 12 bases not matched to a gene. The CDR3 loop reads CASSFGLAEVYNEQYF. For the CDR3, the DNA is TGTGCCAGCAGCTTTGGACTAGCGGAAGTCTACAATGAGCAGTACTTC.